These T cell receptor beta chains were read from a single sample in a study of Ad26.COV2.S vaccination and SARS-CoV-2 variants. Clones were read by immunoSEQ multiplex PCR, and TCRdb kept only the in-frame ones, dropping some. The data hold hundreds of thousands of clones, with 83% observed a single time. Sequencing was performed on peripheral blood, taken in a trial of Ad26.COV2.S vaccine versus placebo. The receptor source for this set is a person aged 18-60 years who received the Ad26.COV2.S COVID-19 vaccine or a placebo. CDR3s include the opening cysteine and the closing phenylalanine or tryptophan. A D gene is named only where the DNA matches it firmly. Expanded clones are given a class, and other clones once, few, many or no size at all.

TGTGCTAGTGGGGACAGGGGGCTTTTACTATCTGAAGCTTTCTTT	CASGDRGLLLSEAFF	TRBD1	TRBV12-5	TRBJ1-1	.
TGTGCCAGCAGTTACTCGTGGTCTAGCGGGGGCCATTACAATGAGCAGTTCTTC	CASSYSWSSGGHYNEQFF	TRBD2	TRBV6-2/TRBV6-3	TRBJ2-1	.
TGTGCCACCAGCAGGCGAGGAGAGGAGAACTATGGCTACACCTTC	CATSRRGEENYGYTF	.	TRBV15	TRBJ1-2	.
TGTGCCACCGCCCCGACTAGCCCAACCGGAGCCTACGAGCAGTACTTC	CATAPTSPTGAYEQYF	TRBD2	TRBV19	TRBJ2-7	.
TGTGCCAGCACCCTGGGACTCACTACAGATACGCAGTATTTT	CASTLGLTTDTQYF	.	TRBV9	TRBJ2-3	.
TGCGCCAGCAGCTTGGGCCAGGGCCATCAGCCCCAGCATTTT	CASSLGQGHQPQHF	.	TRBV5-1	TRBJ1-5	.
TGTGCCAGCAGCTCCCGGACTAGCGGGAGCCGAAGAAGTGAGACCCAGTACTTC	CASSSRTSGSRRSETQYF	TRBD2	TRBV7-9	TRBJ2-5	.
TGTGCCAGCAGCCGAGAATTACCACGGGGCGAGCAGTACTTC	CASSRELPRGEQYF	.	TRBV7-8	TRBJ2-7	once
TGTGCCAGCAGCGTTGGCCTTGGCTACGAGCAGTACTTC	CASSVGLGYEQYF	.	TRBV9	TRBJ2-7	.
TGTGCCAGCAGCTTTTCGACAGGAGCTGGAAACACCATATATTTT	CASSFSTGAGNTIYF	.	TRBV11-2	TRBJ1-3	few
TGTGCCAGCAGCGTAGGCCCTGGAAACACCATATATTTT	CASSVGPGNTIYF	.	TRBV9	TRBJ1-3	.
TGCGCCAGCAAGGAGGGCATGAACACTGAAGCTTTCTTT	CASKEGMNTEAFF	.	TRBV5-1	TRBJ1-1	.
TGTGCCAGCAGGGATCGGACAGGGTGGACTGAAGCTTTCTTT	CASRDRTGWTEAFF	TRBD1	TRBV2	TRBJ1-1	.
TGCGCCAGCAGCCAGACAGGGGCCTATGGCTACACCTTC	CASSQTGAYGYTF	TRBD1	TRBV4-1	TRBJ1-2	few
TGCGCCAGCAGCTTGGCCCGACAGGGGGAGGGCGAGCAGTACTTC	CASSLARQGEGEQYF	TRBD1	TRBV5-1	TRBJ2-7	.
TGTGCCAGCAGCGTTAAGAGGGGTGCCTTGGGCACAGATACGCAGTATTTT	CASSVKRGALGTDTQYF	.	TRBV9	TRBJ2-3	.
TGTGCCAGTAGTCTTGGGACGGTTGGGACCGGGGAGCTGTTTTTT	CASSLGTVGTGELFF	.	TRBV19	TRBJ2-2	.
TGTGCCAGCAGCTTAACGGGCGGCCGCTCCTACAATGAGCAGTTCTTC	CASSLTGGRSYNEQFF	.	TRBV7-9	TRBJ2-1	.
TGTGCCAGCAGCGCGCCAGGGGAAGTTCAGCCCCAGCATTTT	CASSAPGEVQPQHF	.	TRBV7-9	TRBJ1-5	.
TGTGCCAGCAGCAATACCCTAGCGGGGGCCCGCACAGATACGCAGTATTTT	CASSNTLAGARTDTQYF	TRBD2	TRBV11-2	TRBJ2-3	once
TGCGCCAGCAGTGCGGGGGCGGGAGTTGCCAAAAACATTCAGTACTTC	CASSAGAGVAKNIQYF	.	TRBV10-1	TRBJ2-4	.
TGTGCCAGCAGTGAGATCCGAAGGCGGGGGGTACAAGAGACCCAGTACTTC	CASSEIRRRGVQETQYF	TRBD2	TRBV25-1	TRBJ2-5	few
TGTGCCAGCAGCCGGGACAGGGGGCGCCCACCCCTCCACTTT	CASSRDRGRPPLHF	TRBD1	TRBV5-4	TRBJ1-6	.
TGTGCCATCAGCCGGACAGGGGAGGACACTGAAGCTTTCTTT	CAISRTGEDTEAFF	TRBD1	TRBV10-3	TRBJ1-1	.
TGTGCCAGCAGTGAAGCGGGCAGCTCCTACGAGCAGTACTTC	CASSEAGSSYEQYF	.	TRBV6-1	TRBJ2-7	.
TGTGCCAGCAGTCGACTCAGGGGGCAGGAAGAGACCCAGTACTTC	CASSRLRGQEETQYF	TRBD1	TRBV6-5	TRBJ2-5	once
TGCGCCAGCAGCTTCAACAGGTTGGTCTACGAGCAGTACTTC	CASSFNRLVYEQYF	.	TRBV5-1	TRBJ2-7	.
TGTGCCAGCACCCCACCCGGGGGCTACTATGGCTACACCTTC	CASTPPGGYYGYTF	.	TRBV6-1	TRBJ1-2	.
TGTGCCACACGCCTTGCGACCAGGGCAGATACGCAGTATTTT	CATRLATRADTQYF	.	TRBV6-5	TRBJ2-3	.
TGTGCCAGCAGCCAAACAGGGTTCTCCTACGAGCAGTACTTC	CASSQTGFSYEQYF	.	TRBV14	TRBJ2-7	.
TGCGCCAGCAGCTCGGGAGCGGGAGGCGGGTCAGATACGCAGTATTTT	CASSSGAGGGSDTQYF	TRBD2	TRBV5-1	TRBJ2-3	.
TGTGCCAGTAGTATAATGCGGGGAGTTGCTGAAGCTTTCTTT	CASSIMRGVAEAFF	.	TRBV19	TRBJ1-1	.
TGTGCCACCACTACCACGACAGGGGCGAGTTACGAGCAGTACTTC	CATTTTTGASYEQYF	TRBD1	TRBV19	TRBJ2-7	.
TGTGCCAGCAGCCAACAATACAGGGGCCCAAGCACCGGGGAGCTGTTTTTT	CASSQQYRGPSTGELFF	TRBD1	TRBV14	TRBJ2-2	.
TGTGCCAGCAGCTTAGGGGAATATAGCGCCCAAAGCACAGATACGCAGTATTTT	CASSLGEYSAQSTDTQYF	.	TRBV11-3	TRBJ2-3	.
TGCGCCAGCAGGGACCCGAGCTCCTACGAGCAGTACTTC	CASRDPSSYEQYF	.	TRBV5-1	TRBJ2-7	.
TGTGCCAGCTCACCCCTTCTGGGTGGCTACACCTTC	CASSPLLGGYTF	.	TRBV18	TRBJ1-2	.
TGTGCCAGCATCCCCTTGGCGGGAGCCGGTGAGACCCAGTACTTC	CASIPLAGAGETQYF	TRBD2	TRBV7-9	TRBJ2-5	.
TGTGCCAGCAGGGACAGGGAGGCGGATGAGCAGTTCTTC	CASRDREADEQFF	TRBD1	TRBV5-6	TRBJ2-1	once
TGTGCCAGCAGCCGCGAGAGACAGGTGAGGGGCGAGCAGTACTTC	CASSRERQVRGEQYF	.	TRBV2	TRBJ2-7	.
TGTGCCAGCAGCACCGGGACTAGCGGGGCGGATACGCAGTATTTT	CASSTGTSGADTQYF	TRBD2	TRBV5-4	TRBJ2-3	once
TGTGCCAGCTCACCTCAGGGGGCGAATGGCTACACCTTC	CASSPQGANGYTF	TRBD1	TRBV18	TRBJ1-2	once